The sequence of this T cell receptor (beta chain) was determined in a study of shared clonotypes between healthy human individuals. V lost 2 bases, J lost 4 bases, and 14 bases lay in between. The CDR3 loop spans 15 amino acids. Germline CDR1 reads MNHEY; CDR2 reads SMNVEV (reference sequence). On sorted subsets, replicate PCRs used roughly 220 ng DNA, or about 30,000 T cell genomes. Clones were read by immunoSEQ multiplex PCR, and TCRdb kept only the in-frame ones, dropping some. The sample lists some 580,000 clones; 98% were seen once. Study-wide findings and caveats: Sharing across four donors was highest in naive CD4 (around 5%) and lowest in memory CD8 (roughly 0.4%). Among donors, sharing of clonotypes was expected to be affected by sequencing depth. Among the subsets, naive ones generally showed larger estimated richness than memory ones.

On this clone: The target antigen is unknown.

The naive CD8 fraction comprised CD45RO-negative cells positively selected for CCR7 and excluded terminally differentiated effector memory CD45RA+ cells. This clonotype was obtained from a man aged 25 to 45 in good health. The V call is TRBV27, the J call TRBJ1-2; D may be TRBD1 (6 bases). The sequenced sample consisted of naive CD8+ T cells sorted from blood. This CDR3 reads CASSLRTALPYGYTF. Here the CDR3 DNA reads TGTGCCAGCAGTTTAAGGACAGCCTTACCCTATGGCTACACCTTC.